This TCR beta chain came from a study of T cell responses to AZD1222 COVID-19 vaccine. Whole-study results and caveats: White British ancestry dominated among donors, who included more females, and clonal diversity was possibly underestimated.

This clone was observed once. The target antigen is unknown. Assay used: immunoSEQ multiplex PCR; TCRdb lists only in-frame clones, some missing. The profile shows roughly 80,000 clones, 75% to 95% of them singletons. The sample was peripheral blood, taken on day 0 of MenACWY control vaccination. The sequence derives from an adult in good health.

CDR3 amino acids: CASSSGGARTGELFF. Here the CDR3 DNA reads TGTGCCAGCAGCTCAGGGGGCGCGCGCACCGGGGAGCTGTTTTTT. The chain links TRBV28 to TRBJ2-2, with 8 bases matching TRBD1. The trim removed 6 bases at V and 4 bases at J, leaving 7 bases unmatched. This CDR3 has 15 amino acids. CDR1 is MDHEN, CDR2 SYDVKM, per germline.